The following is a T cell receptor (beta chain) sequence with its context. Antigen specificity is unknown. The data stem from a study of OX40 agonist ivuxolimab in advanced cancers. Study-level background: Patients were roughly 81% male with ages roughly 23 to 85, mean about 60. Notes on the study in general: In the expanded peripheral T cells, antigen specificity was never determined. Averaging showed that CD8+ T cells had more expanded clones than CD4+ did.

The ends lost 2 bases at V and 5 bases at J; junction bases unmatched: 7. Germline-derived CDR1 and CDR2 are MNHEY and SVGAGI. This CDR3 comprises 15 residues. Method: immunoSEQ multiplex PCR; TCRdb's copy keeps in-frame clones and lacks some. Here the sample spans over 85,000 clones, roughly nine tenths being singletons. The material was CD4+ or CD8+ T cells sorted from blood, obtained in a trial of the OX40 agonist ivuxolimab. The receptor's source is an adult with an advanced solid tumor such as melanoma, head and neck, liver or kidney cancer. V is TRBV6-5 and J is TRBJ1-1; TRBD1 aligns across 8 bases. This CDR3 reads CASSYGNRGGTEAFF. CDR3 nucleotide sequence: TGTGCCAGCAGTTACGGTAACAGGGGGGGTACTGAAGCTTTCTTT.